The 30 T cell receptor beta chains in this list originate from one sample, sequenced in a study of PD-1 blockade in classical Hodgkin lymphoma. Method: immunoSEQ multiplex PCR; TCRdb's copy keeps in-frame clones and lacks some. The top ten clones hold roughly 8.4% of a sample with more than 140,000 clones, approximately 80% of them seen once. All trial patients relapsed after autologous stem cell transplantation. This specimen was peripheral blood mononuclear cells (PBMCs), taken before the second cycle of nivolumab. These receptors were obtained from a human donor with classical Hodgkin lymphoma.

CDR3 DNA: TGTGCCAGTAGTCCGCTGGGGGAAAGCAATCAGCCCCAGCATTTT. Translating it yields CASSPLGESNQPQHF. The J gene is TRBJ1-5, the V gene TRBV19, with D perhaps TRBD1 (5 bases). CDR3 size: 15 residues. The V and J ends lost 5 bases and 1 base respectively, with 12 bases between them. CDR1 is LNHDA and CDR2 is SQIVND in the germline V gene (reference sequence).

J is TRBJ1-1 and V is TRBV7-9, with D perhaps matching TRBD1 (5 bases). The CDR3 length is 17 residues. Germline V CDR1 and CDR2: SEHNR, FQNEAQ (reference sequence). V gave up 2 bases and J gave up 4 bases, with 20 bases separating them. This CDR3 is CASSLFLGRGRGTEAFF. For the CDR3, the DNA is TGTGCCAGCAGCTTATTTCTAGGTCGGGGGAGGGGCACTGAAGCTTTCTTT.

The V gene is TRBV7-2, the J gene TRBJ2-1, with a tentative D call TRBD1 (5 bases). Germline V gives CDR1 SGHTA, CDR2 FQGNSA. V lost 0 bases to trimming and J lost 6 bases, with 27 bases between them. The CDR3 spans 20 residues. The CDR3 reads CASSLAQKILGHLRFNEQFF. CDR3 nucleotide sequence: TGTGCCAGCAGCTTAGCCCAAAAAATTTTAGGACACCTCCGGTTCAATGAGCAGTTCTTC.

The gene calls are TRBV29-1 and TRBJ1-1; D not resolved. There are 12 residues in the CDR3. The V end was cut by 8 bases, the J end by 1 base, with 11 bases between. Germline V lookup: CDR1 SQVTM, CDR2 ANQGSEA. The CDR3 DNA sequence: TGCAGCTGCGGGGTGGCGAACACTGAAGCTTTCTTT. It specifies CSCGVANTEAFF. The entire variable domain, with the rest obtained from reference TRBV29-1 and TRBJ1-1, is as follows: SAVISQKPSRDICQRGTSLTIQCQVDSQVTMMFWYRQQPGQSLTLIATANQGSEATYESGFVIDKFPISRPNLTFSTLTVSNMSPEDSSIYLCSCGVANTEAFFGQGTRLTVV.

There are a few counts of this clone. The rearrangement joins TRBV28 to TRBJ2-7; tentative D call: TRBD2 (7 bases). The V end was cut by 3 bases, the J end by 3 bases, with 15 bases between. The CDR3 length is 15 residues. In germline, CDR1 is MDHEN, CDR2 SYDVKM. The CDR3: CASSFGGRGVYEQYF. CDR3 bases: TGTGCCAGCAGTTTCGGTGGGAGGGGGGTCTACGAGCAGTACTTC.

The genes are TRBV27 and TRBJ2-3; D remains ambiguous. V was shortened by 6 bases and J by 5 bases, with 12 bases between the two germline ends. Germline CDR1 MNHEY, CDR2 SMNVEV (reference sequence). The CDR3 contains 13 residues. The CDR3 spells CASRLGVEDTQYF. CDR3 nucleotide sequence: TGTGCCAGCAGGTTGGGCGTGGAAGATACGCAGTATTTT.

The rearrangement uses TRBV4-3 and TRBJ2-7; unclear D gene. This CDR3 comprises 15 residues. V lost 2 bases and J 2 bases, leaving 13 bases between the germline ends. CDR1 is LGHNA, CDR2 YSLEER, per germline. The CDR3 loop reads CASSQQVGPAYEQYF. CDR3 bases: TGCGCCAGCAGCCAACAGGTAGGCCCAGCCTACGAGCAGTACTTC.

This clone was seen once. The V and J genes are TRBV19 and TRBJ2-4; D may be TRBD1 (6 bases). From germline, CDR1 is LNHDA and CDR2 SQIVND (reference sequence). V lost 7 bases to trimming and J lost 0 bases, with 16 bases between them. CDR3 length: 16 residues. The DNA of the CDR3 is TGTGCCAGTACCGCGACAGGATTCCTAGCCAAAAACATTCAGTACTTC. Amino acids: CASTATGFLAKNIQYF.

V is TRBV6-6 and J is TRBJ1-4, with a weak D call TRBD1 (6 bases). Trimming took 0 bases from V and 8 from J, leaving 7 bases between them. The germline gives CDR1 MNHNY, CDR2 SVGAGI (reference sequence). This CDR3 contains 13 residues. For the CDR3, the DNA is TGTGCCAGCAGTTACTCCCAGGGGGAAAAACTGTTTTTT. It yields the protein CASSYSQGEKLFF.

The CDR3 nucleotides are TGTGCCAGCAGCTCAACCCAGGGGGCATACCAGCCCCAGCATTTT. Protein product: CASSSTQGAYQPQHF. The chain combines TRBV7-9 with TRBJ1-5; 8 bases agree with TRBD1. Looked up from germline, CDR1 is SEHNR and CDR2 is FQNEAQ (reference sequence). CDR3 length: 15 residues. V dropped 4 bases and J dropped 7; count of bases not matched to a gene: 9.

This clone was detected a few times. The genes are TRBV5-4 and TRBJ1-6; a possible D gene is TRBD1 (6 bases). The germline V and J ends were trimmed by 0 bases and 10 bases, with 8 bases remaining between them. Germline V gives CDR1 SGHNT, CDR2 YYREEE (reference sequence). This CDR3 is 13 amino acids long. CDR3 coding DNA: TGTGCCAGCAGCTTGGGACAGGAGTCACCCCTCCACTTT. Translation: CASSLGQESPLHF.

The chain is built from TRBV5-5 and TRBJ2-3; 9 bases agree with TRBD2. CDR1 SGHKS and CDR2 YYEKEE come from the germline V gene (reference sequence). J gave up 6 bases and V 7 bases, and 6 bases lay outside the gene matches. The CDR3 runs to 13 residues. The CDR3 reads CASLWRGGDTQYF. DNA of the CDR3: TGTGCCAGCCTTTGGCGGGGGGGCGATACGCAGTATTTT.

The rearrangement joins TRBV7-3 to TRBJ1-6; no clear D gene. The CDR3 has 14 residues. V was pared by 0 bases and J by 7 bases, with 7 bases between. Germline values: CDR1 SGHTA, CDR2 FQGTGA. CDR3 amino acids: CASSLTGFNSPLHF. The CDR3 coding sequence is TGTGCCAGCAGCTTAACAGGGTTCAATTCACCCCTCCACTTT. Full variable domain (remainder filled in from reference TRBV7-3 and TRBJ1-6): GAGVSQTPSNKVTEKGKYVELRCDPISGHTALYWYRQSLGQGPEFLIYFQGTGAADDSGLPNDRFFAVRPEGSVSTLKIQRTERGDSAVYLCASSLTGFNSPLHFGNGTRLTVT.

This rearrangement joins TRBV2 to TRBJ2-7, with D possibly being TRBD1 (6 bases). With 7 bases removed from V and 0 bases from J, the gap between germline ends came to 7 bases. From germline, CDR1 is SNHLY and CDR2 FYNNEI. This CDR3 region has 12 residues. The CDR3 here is CASNRDSYEQYF. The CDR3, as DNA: TGTGCCAGCAACAGGGACTCCTACGAGCAGTACTTC.

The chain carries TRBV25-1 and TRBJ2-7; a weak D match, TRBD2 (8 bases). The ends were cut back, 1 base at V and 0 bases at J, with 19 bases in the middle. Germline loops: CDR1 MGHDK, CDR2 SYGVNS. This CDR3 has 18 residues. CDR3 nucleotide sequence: TGTGCCAGCAGTGAATCTCTCGGGGGGGCAGGGGGCTCCTACGAGCAGTACTTC. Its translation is CASSESLGGAGGSYEQYF.

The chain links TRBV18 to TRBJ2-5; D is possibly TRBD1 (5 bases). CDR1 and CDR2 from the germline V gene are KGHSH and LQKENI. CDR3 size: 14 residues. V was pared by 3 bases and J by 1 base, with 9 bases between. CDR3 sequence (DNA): TGTGCCAGCTCACCGCGACAGATCCAAGAGACCCAGTACTTC. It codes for CASSPRQIQETQYF.

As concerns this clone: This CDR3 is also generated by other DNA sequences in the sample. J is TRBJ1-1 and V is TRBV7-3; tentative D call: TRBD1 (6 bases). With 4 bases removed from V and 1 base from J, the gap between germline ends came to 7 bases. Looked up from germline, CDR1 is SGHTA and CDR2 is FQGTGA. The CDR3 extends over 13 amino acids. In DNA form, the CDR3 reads TGTGCCAGCAGCTCACAGGGGAACACTGAAGCTTTCTTT. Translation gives CASSSQGNTEAFF.

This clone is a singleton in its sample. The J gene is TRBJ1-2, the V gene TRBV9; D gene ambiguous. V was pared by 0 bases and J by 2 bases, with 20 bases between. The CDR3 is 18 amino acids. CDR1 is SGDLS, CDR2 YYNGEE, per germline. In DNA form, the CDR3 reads TGTGCCAGCAGCGTAGGACAAAAGTACGGACCCGAAAACTATGGCTACACCTTC. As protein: CASSVGQKYGPENYGYTF.

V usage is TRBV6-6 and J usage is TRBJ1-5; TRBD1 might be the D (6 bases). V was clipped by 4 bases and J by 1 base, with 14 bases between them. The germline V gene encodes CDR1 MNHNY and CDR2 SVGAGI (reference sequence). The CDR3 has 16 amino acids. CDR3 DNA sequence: TGTGCCAGCAGTTTCACTCAGGGGTTCAGCAATCAGCCCCAGCATTTT. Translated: CASSFTQGFSNQPQHF.

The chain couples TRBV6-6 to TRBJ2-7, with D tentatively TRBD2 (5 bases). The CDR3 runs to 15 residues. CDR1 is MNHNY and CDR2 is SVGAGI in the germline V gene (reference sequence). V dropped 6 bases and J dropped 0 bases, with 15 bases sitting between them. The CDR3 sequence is CASRALAAGSYEQYF. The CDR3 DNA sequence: TGTGCCAGCAGAGCGCTAGCCGCTGGCTCCTACGAGCAGTACTTC.

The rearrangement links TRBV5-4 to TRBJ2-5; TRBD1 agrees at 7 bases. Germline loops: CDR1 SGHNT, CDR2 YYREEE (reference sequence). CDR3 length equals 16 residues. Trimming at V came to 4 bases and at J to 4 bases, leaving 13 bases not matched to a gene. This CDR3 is CASSTQWDRGGETQYF. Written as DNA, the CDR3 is TGTGCCAGCAGCACCCAATGGGACAGAGGGGGAGAGACCCAGTACTTC.

For the CDR3, the DNA is TGTGCCAGCAGCGTAGACAGCGGGAGGGCCTCAGATACGCAGTATTTT. It translates to CASSVDSGRASDTQYF. The chain has TRBV9 and TRBJ2-3, with TRBD2 identical over 10 bases. Germline values: CDR1 SGDLS, CDR2 YYNGEE. Losses at the gene ends were 0 bases for V and 4 bases for J; bases not matched to a gene: 5. The CDR3 length is 16 residues.

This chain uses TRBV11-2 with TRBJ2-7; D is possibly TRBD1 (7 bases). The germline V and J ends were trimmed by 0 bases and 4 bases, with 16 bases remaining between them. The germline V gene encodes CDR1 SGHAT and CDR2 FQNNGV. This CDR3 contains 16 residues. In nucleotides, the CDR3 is TGTGCCAGCAGCTTAGATCGGGGGACAGTCCAATACGAGCAGTACTTC. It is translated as CASSLDRGTVQYEQYF. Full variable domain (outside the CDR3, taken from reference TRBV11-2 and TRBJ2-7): EAGVAQSPRYKIIEKRQSVAFWCNPISGHATLYWYQQILGQGPKLLIQFQNNGVVDDSQLPKDRFSAERLKGVDSTLKIQPAKLEDSAVYLCASSLDRGTVQYEQYFGPGTRLTVT.

CDR3 sequence (DNA): TGTGCCACCCGGGACCGACGGCAGTTCTTC. As protein: CATRDRRQFF. V usage is TRBV28 and J usage is TRBJ2-1; D could derive from TRBD1 or TRBD2 (5 bases each). V dropped 10 bases and J dropped 12 bases, with 13 bases sitting between them. Germline V gives CDR1 MDHEN, CDR2 SYDVKM. The CDR3 covers 10 residues.

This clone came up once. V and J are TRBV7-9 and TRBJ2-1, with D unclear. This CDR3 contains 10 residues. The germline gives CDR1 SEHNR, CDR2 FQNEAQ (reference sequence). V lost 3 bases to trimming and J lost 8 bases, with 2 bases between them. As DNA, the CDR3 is TGTGCCAGCAGCTTGGATGAGCAGTTCTTC. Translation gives CASSLDEQFF.

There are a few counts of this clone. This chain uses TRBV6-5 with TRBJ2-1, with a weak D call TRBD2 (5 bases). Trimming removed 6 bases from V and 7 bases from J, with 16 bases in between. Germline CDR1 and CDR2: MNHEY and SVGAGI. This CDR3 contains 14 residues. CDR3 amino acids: CASSPGLPGNEQFF. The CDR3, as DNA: TGTGCCAGCAGCCCCGGCCTTCCGGGGAATGAGCAGTTCTTC.

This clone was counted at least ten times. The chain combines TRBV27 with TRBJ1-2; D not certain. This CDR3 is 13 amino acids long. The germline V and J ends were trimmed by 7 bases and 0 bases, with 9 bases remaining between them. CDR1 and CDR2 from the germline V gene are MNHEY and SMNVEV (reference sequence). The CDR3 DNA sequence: TGTGCCAGCAAAGGGTCAGCTAACTATGGCTACACCTTC. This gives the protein CASKGSANYGYTF.

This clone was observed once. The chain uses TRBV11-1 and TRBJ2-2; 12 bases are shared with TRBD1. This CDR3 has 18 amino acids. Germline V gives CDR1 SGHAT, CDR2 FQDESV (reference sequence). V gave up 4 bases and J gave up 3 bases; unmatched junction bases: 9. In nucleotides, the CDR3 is TGTGCCAGCAGCTCACCGGGACAGGGGGCGATGGACACCGGGGAGCTGTTTTTT. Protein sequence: CASSSPGQGAMDTGELFF.

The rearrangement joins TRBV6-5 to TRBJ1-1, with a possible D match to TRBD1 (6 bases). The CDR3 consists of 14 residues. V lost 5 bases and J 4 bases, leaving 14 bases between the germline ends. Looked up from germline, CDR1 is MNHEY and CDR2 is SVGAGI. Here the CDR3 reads CASSNGPGATEAFF. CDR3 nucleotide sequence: TGTGCCAGCAGTAACGGCCCGGGGGCCACTGAAGCTTTCTTT.

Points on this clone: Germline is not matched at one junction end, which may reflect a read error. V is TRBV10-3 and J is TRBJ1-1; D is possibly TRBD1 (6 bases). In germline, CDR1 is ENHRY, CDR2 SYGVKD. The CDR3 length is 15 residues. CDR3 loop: CASSFLDTGSTEAFF. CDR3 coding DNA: TGTGCCAGCAGTTTTCTCGATACAGGGAGCACTGAAGCTTTCTTT.